The 9 T cell receptor beta chains below all came from one sample that was sequenced in a study of T cell responses to AZD1222 COVID-19 vaccine. Here immunoSEQ multiplex PCR was the method, and the copy in TCRdb shows in-frame clones only, minus some. Among 57,000 or so clones, around 80% were seen once, and the ten largest hold 26%. The sample in question was peripheral blood, obtained 28 days after the second AZD1222 dose. The source of these receptors is an adult who received the AZD1222 COVID-19 vaccine.

The chain is built from TRBV7-9 and TRBJ1-5, with D perhaps TRBD1 (5 bases). From germline, CDR1 is SEHNR and CDR2 FQNEAQ (reference sequence). V was shortened by 0 bases and J by 0 bases, with 6 bases between the two germline ends. The CDR3 consists of 15 residues. The CDR3 sequence is CASSLAGDSNQPQHF. DNA of the CDR3: TGTGCCAGCAGCTTAGCAGGGGATAGCAATCAGCCCCAGCATTTT.

The chain links TRBV5-6 to TRBJ2-7; D ambiguous. V lost 4 bases and J lost 3, with 11 bases in between. From germline, CDR1 is SGHDT and CDR2 YYEEEE. The CDR3 has 13 amino acids. Written as DNA, the CDR3 is TGTGCCAGCAGCAGCCAGGACCGCTACGAGCAGTACTTC. Amino acid sequence: CASSSQDRYEQYF.

The V call is TRBV6-5, the J call TRBJ2-7, with 7 bases fitting TRBD2. With V trimmed by 6 bases and J by 4 bases, 12 bases remained unmatched. From germline, CDR1 is MNHEY and CDR2 SVGAGI. CDR3 length equals 15 residues. CDR3 sequence (DNA): TGTGCCAGCAGAACAACTAGCGCCCTTCATTACGAGCAGTACTTC. Protein sequence: CASRTTSALHYEQYF.

This sequence joins TRBV19 and TRBJ1-1; TRBD1 might be the D (5 bases). In germline, CDR1 is LNHDA, CDR2 SQIVND (reference sequence). This CDR3 region has 13 residues. Trimming took off 5 bases at V and 10 bases at J, with 17 bases between the two ends. This chain's CDR3 is CASSSQGLSGAFF. The CDR3 DNA reads as TGTGCCAGTAGTTCCCAGGGTCTCAGTGGAGCTTTCTTT.

CDR3 sequence (DNA): TGTGCCAGCAAAGAAGTCTCTGGAAACACCATATATTTT. Protein product: CASKEVSGNTIYF. The rearrangement links TRBV28 to TRBJ1-3; no definite D call. CDR3 length: 13 amino acids. V dropped 7 bases and J dropped 0 bases, with 7 bases sitting between them. Germline CDR1 reads MDHEN; CDR2 reads SYDVKM. Drawing the rest from reference TRBV28 and TRBJ1-3, the complete variable domain is DVKVTQSSRYLVKRTGEKVFLECVQDMDHENMFWYRQDPGLGLRLIYFSYDVKMKEKGDIPEGYSVSREKKERFSLILESASTNQTSMYLCASKEVSGNTIYFGEGSWLTVV.

The chain combines TRBV19 with TRBJ1-1, with D hard to call. CDR3 size: 14 residues. Trimming took off 3 bases at V and 1 base at J, with 9 bases between the two ends. In germline, CDR1 is LNHDA, CDR2 SQIVND (reference sequence). CDR3 region: CASSISSGNTEAFF. The CDR3 coding sequence is TGTGCCAGTAGTATTTCATCAGGGAACACTGAAGCTTTCTTT.

This clone was seen only a few times. The chain combines TRBV5-1 with TRBJ2-2; D gene ambiguous. This CDR3 is built from 14 residues. Germline-derived CDR1 and CDR2 are SGHRS and YFSETQ. Trimming took off 0 bases at V and 4 bases at J, with 7 bases between the two ends. The CDR3, as DNA: TGCGCCAGCAGCTTGGATGGCGTCACCGGGGAGCTGTTTTTT. It encodes CASSLDGVTGELFF.

This sequence joins TRBV30 and TRBJ1-2; weak D call: TRBD1 (6 bases). Trimming shortened V by 1 base and J by 4 bases, and 7 bases separated the two germline ends. Germline CDR1 is GTSNPN and CDR2 is SVGIG (reference sequence). This CDR3 has 12 residues. The CDR3 is CAWSEGGYGYTF. DNA for the CDR3: TGTGCCTGGAGTGAAGGGGGCTATGGCTACACCTTC.

The genes are TRBV28 and TRBJ2-1; D may match TRBD1 or TRBD2 (6 bases each). CDR3 size: 15 residues. Between the trimmed V and J ends, which lost 6 bases and 4 bases, there was a span of 16 bases. CDR1 is MDHEN and CDR2 is SYDVKM in the germline V gene. CDR3: CASSPPGAGYNEQFF. Here the CDR3 DNA reads TGTGCCAGCAGCCCCCCAGGGGCGGGGTACAATGAGCAGTTCTTC.